This T cell receptor beta chain came from a study of cytomegalovirus exposure and HLA in healthy donors. Study conclusions and caveats: First-cohort TCR clusters tended to co-occur in the approximately 120 validation repertoires, a later analysis found.

This table comes from immunoSEQ multiplex PCR, and its TCRdb copy is limited to in-frame clones, with some not included. The table lists roughly 150,000 clones, about 86% of them singletons. Concerning this clone: The antigen remains undetermined. It differs at one base from a far larger clone, so likely a read error. This specimen includes other DNA sequences encoding the same CDR3.

The CDR3 has 13 amino acids. After removal of 2 bases from V and 6 bases from J, the junction contained 0 bases not matched to a gene. Per the germline V gene, CDR1 is MNHEY and CDR2 is SVGAGI. Sequencing was performed on PBMCs. The receptor was isolated from a woman aged 25 to 45 in good health and CMV-seronegative. The chain carries TRBV6-5 and TRBJ2-2; 7 bases line up with TRBD2. The CDR3 is CASSYGGAGELFF. DNA of the CDR3: TGTGCCAGCAGTTACGGGGGGGCCGGGGAGCTGTTTTTT.